This T cell receptor (beta chain) was observed in a study of blood T cell repertoires in COVID-19. CDR3 length equals 14 residues. In germline, CDR1 is MNHEY, CDR2 SMNVEV (reference sequence). Trimming took 4 bases from V and 2 from J, leaving 11 bases between them. Original data processing: Cell counts per sample came from amplifying reference gene primers. Clones were sequenced by immunoSEQ multiplex PCR, and TCRdb holds only the in-frame ones, with some missing. The DNA was the basis for D and trimming; V, J and clone size are from that table. The data contain around 32,000 clones, around 90% of them seen just once; the ten biggest clones take up roughly 1%.

This rearrangement joins TRBV27 to TRBJ1-1; D is ambiguous. The sequencing input was peripheral blood. The receptor was derived from a man aged 65-85 years with active or convalescent COVID-19. CDR3: CASSSRVSNTEAFF. The CDR3 DNA sequence: TGTGCCAGCAGTTCCCGGGTTTCTAACACTGAAGCTTTCTTT.